This T cell receptor (beta chain) appears in the sequencing data of a study of shared clonotypes between healthy human individuals. General observations from the study: Naive subsets generally exceeded memory subsets in estimated richness. Non-shared clonotypes had lower generation probabilities than clonotypes shared by all four sorted-subset donors.

As processed by the authors: For the immunoSEQ data, sequences were junction-only without quality scores, so filtering differed. Repertoires were generated with immunoSEQ multiplex PCR, while TCRdb's copy carries only in-frame clones and drops some. Clonal size and the V and J genes are those of that table, whereas D and trimming came from the DNA. The sample has just over 2,000,000 clones, around 96% seen once. As to this clone: What it recognizes is unknown.

This CDR3 spans 15 amino acids. CDR1 is SGHAT, CDR2 FQNNGV, per germline. V shed 5 bases and J 5 bases; nucleotides not matched to a gene: 5. It was CD45RO-negative cells, positively selected for CCR7, that made up naive CD8 cells, with terminally differentiated effector memory CD45RA+ cells excluded. Input material: naive CD8+ T cells sorted from blood. This chain connects TRBV11-2 to TRBJ2-5, with 13 bases matching TRBD2. This sequence was found in a man between 18 and 29 years old in good health. The CDR3 region is CASSTSGGALETQYF. The CDR3, as DNA: TGTGCCAGCAGCACTAGCGGGGGGGCCTTGGAGACCCAGTACTTC.